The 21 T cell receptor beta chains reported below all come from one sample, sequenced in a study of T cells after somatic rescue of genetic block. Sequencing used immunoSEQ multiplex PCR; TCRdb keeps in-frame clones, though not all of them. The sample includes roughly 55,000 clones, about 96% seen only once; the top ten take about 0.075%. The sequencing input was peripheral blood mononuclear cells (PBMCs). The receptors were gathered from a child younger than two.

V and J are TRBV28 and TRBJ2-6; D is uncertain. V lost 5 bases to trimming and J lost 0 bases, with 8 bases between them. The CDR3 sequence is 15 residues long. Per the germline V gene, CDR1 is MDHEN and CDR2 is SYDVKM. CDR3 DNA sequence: TGTGCCAGCAGTCGACGGCACTCTGGGGCCAACGTCCTGACTTTC. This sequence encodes CASSRRHSGANVLTF.

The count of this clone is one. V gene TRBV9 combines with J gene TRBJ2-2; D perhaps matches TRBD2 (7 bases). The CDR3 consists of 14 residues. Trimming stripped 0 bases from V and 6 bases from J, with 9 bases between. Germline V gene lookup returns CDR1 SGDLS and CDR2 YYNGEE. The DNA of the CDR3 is TGTGCCAGCAGCGTAGCGGGGGGCCCCGGGGAGCTGTTTTTT. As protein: CASSVAGGPGELFF.

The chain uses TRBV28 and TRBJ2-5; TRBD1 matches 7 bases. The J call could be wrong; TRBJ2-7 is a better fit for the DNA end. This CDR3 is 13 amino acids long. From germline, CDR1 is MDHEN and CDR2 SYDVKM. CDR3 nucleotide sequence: TGTGCCAGCAGTGGCCGGGACAGTTACGAGCAGTACTTC. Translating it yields CASSGRDSYEQYF.

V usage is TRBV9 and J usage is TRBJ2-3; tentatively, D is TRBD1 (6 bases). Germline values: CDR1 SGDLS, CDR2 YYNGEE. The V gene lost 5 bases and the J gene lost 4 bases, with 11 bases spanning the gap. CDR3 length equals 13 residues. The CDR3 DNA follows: TGTGCCAGCAGGCCTCAGGGGTCAGATACGCAGTATTTT. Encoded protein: CASRPQGSDTQYF. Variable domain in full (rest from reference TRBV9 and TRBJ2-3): DSGVTQTPKHLITATGQRVTLRCSPRSGDLSVYWYQQSLDQGLQFLIQYYNGEERAKGNILERFSAQQFPDLHSELNLSSLELGDSALYFCASRPQGSDTQYFGPGTRLTVL.

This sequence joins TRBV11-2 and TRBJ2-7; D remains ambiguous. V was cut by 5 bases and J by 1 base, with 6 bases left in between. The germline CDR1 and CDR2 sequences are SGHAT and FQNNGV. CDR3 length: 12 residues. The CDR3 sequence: CASSGVSYEQYF. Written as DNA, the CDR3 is TGTGCCAGCAGCGGCGTTTCCTACGAGCAGTACTTC.

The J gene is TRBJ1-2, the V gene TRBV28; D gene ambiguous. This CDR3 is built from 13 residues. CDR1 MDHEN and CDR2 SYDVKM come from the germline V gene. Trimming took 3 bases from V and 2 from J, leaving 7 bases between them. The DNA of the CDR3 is TGTGCCAGCAGTTTGAGACGGAACTATGGCTACACCTTC. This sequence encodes CASSLRRNYGYTF.

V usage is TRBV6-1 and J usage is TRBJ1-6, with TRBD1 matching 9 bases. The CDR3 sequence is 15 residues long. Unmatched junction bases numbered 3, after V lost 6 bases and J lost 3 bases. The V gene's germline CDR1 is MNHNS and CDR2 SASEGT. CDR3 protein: CASSADRGYNSPLHF. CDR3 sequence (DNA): TGTGCCAGCAGCGCGGACAGGGGCTATAATTCACCCCTCCACTTT.

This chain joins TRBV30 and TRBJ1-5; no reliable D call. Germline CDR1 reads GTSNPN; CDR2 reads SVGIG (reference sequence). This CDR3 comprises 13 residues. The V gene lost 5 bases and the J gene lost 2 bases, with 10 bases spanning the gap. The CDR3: CAWGRWGNQPQHF. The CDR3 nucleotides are TGTGCCTGGGGGCGATGGGGCAATCAGCCCCAGCATTTT.

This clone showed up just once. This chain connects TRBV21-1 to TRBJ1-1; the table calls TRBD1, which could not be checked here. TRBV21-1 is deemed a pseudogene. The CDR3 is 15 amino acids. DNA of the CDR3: TGTGCCAGCAGCAAGAGTGGGACAAGGCGAACTGAAGCTTTCTTT. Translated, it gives CASSKSGTRRTEAFF.

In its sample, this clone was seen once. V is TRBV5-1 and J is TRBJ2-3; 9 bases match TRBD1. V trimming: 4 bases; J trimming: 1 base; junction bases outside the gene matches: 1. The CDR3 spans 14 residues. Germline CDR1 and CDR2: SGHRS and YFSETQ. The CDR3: CASSRDRGTDTQYF. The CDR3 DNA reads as TGCGCCAGCAGCAGGGACAGGGGCACAGATACGCAGTATTTT.

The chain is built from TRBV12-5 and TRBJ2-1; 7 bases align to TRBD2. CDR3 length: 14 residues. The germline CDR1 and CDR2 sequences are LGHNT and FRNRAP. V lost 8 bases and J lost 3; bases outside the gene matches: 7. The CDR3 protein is CASNRGGGYNEQFF. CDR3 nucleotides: TGTGCTAGTAACCGTGGCGGGGGCTACAATGAGCAGTTCTTC.

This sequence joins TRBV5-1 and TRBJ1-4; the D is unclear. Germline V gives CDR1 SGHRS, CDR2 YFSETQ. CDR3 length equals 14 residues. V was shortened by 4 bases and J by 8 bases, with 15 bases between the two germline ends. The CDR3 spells CASSLGAGREKLFF. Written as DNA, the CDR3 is TGCGCCAGCAGCCTGGGTGCAGGCCGGGAAAAACTGTTTTTT.

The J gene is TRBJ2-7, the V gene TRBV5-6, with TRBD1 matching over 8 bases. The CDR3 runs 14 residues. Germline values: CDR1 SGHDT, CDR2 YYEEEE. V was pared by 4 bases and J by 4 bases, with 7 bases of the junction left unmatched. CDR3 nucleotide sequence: TGTGCCAGCAGCCCACCCCGGACAGGGTACGAGCAGTACTTC. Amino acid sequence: CASSPPRTGYEQYF.

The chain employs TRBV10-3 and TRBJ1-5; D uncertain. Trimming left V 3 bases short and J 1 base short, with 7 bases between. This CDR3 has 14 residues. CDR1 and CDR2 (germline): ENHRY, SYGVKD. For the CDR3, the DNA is TGTGCCATCAGTGACTATGGGAGCAATCAGCCCCAGCATTTT. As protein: CAISDYGSNQPQHF.

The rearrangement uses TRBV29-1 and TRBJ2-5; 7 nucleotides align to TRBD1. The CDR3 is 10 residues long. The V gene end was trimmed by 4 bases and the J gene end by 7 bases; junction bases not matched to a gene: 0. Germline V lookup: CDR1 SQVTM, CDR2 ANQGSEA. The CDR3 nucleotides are TGCAGCGTTGCAGGGGGGACCCAGTACTTC. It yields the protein CSVAGGTQYF.

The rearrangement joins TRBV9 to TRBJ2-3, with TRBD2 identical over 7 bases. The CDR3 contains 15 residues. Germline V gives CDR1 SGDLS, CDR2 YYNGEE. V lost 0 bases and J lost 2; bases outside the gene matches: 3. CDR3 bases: TGTGCCAGCAGCGTAGGTCTAGCGGACACAGATACGCAGTATTTT. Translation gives CASSVGLADTDTQYF.

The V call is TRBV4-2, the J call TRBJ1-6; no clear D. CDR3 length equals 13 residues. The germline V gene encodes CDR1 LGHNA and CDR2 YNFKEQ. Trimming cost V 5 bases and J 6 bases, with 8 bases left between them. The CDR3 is CASSMEGNSPLHF. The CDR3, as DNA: TGTGCCAGCAGCATGGAGGGTAATTCACCCCTCCACTTT.

The DNA of the CDR3 is TGTGCCAGCAGCTCACTAGCGGGAGTCTCCTACGAGCAGTACTTC. Protein sequence: CASSSLAGVSYEQYF. The chain is built from TRBV5-6 and TRBJ2-7, with TRBD2 matching over 11 bases. The junction had 2 bases not matched to a gene; V was cut back by 3 bases and J by 0 bases. Germline V gene lookup returns CDR1 SGHDT and CDR2 YYEEEE. This CDR3 contains 15 residues.

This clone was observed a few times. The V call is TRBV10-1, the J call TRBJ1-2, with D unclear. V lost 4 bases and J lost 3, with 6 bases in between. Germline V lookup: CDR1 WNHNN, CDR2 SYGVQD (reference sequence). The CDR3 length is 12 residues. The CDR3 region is CASSGFDYGYTF. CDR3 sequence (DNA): TGCGCCAGCAGTGGATTCGACTATGGCTACACCTTC.

Here the CDR3 reads CAISEGNEQFF. The CDR3 nucleotides read TGTGCCATCAGTGAGGGGAATGAGCAGTTCTTC. This chain connects TRBV10-3 to TRBJ2-1; no clear D. The V and J ends lost 2 bases and 7 bases respectively, with 3 bases between them. The CDR3 is made up of 11 amino acids. In germline, CDR1 is ENHRY, CDR2 SYGVKD.

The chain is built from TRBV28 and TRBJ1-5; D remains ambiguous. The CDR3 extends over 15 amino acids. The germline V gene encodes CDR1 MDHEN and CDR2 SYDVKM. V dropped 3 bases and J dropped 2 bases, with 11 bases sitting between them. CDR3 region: CASSFPGVGNQPQHF. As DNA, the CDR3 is TGTGCCAGCAGTTTTCCCGGGGTGGGCAATCAGCCCCAGCATTTT. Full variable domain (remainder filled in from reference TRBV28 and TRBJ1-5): DVKVTQSSRYLVKRTGEKVFLECVQDMDHENMFWYRQDPGLGLRLIYFSYDVKMKEKGDIPEGYSVSREKKERFSLILESASTNQTSMYLCASSFPGVGNQPQHFGDGTRLSIL.